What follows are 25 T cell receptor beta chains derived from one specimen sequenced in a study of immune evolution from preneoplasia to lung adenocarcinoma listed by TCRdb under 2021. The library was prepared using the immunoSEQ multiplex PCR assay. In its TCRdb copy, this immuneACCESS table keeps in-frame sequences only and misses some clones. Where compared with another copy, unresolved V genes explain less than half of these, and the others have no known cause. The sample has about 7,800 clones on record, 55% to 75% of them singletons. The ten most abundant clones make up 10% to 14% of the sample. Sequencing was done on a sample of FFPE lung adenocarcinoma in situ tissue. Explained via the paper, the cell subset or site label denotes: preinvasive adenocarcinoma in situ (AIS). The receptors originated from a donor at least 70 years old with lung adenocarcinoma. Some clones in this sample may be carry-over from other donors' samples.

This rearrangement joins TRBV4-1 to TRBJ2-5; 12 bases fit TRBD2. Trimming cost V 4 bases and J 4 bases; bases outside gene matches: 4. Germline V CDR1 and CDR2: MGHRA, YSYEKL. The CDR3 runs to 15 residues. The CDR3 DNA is TGCGCCAGCAGCCGGTCGACTAGCGGGAGAGAGACCCAGTACTTC. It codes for CASSRSTSGRETQYF.

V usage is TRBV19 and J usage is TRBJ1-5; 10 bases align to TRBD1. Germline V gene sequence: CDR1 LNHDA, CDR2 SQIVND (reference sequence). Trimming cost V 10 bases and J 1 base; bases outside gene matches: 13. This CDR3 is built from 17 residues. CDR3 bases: TGTGCCACCTCCGGGACAGGGGTTCGGGTGAGCAATCAGCCCCAGCATTTT. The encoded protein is CATSGTGVRVSNQPQHF.

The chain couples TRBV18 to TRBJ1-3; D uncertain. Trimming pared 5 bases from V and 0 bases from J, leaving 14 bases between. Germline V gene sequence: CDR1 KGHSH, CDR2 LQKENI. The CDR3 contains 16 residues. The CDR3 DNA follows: TGTGCCAGCTCAGAGACGGGGTCCCGCTCTGGAAACACCATATATTTT. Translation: CASSETGSRSGNTIYF.

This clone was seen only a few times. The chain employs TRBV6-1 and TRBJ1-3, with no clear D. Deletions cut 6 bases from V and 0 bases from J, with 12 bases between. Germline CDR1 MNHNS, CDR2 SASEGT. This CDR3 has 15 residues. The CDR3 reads CASRMTMDSGNTIYF. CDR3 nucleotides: TGTGCCAGCAGGATGACTATGGACTCTGGAAACACCATATATTTT.

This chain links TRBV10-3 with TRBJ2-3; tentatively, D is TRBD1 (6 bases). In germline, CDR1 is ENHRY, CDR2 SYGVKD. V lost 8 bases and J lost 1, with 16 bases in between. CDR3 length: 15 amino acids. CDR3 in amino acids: CAIRSGGEGTDTQYF. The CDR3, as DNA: TGTGCCATCCGGAGTGGGGGCGAGGGCACAGATACGCAGTATTTT.

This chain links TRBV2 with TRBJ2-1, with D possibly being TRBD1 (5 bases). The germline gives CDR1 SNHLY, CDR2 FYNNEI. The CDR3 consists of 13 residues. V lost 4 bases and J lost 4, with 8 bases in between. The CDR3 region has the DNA TGTGCCAGCAGTGCCCCAGGGTACAATGAGCAGTTCTTC. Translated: CASSAPGYNEQFF.

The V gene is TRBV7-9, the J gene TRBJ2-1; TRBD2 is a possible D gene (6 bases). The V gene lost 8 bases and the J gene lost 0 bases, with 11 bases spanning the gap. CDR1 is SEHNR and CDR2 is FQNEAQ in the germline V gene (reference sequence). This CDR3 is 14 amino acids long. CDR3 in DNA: TGTGCCAGCGAGCTGGGAGGCTCCTACAATGAGCAGTTCTTC. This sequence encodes CASELGGSYNEQFF.

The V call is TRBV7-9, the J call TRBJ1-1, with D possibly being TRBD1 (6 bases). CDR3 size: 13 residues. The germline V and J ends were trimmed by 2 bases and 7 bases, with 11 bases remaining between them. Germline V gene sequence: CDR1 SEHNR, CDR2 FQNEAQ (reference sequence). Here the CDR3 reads CASSLQGTGEAFF. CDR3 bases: TGTGCCAGCAGCTTACAGGGGACGGGTGAAGCTTTCTTT.

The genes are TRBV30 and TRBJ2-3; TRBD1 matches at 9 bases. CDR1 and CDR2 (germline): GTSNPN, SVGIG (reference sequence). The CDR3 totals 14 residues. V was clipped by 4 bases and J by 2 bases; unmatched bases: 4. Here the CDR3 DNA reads TGTGCCTGGACCGGGACAGGGATCACAGATACGCAGTATTTT. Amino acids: CAWTGTGITDTQYF.

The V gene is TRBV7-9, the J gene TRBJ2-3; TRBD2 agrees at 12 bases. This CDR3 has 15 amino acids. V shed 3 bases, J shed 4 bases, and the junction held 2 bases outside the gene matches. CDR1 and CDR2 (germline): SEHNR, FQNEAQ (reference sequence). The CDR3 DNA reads TGTGCCAGCAGCTTTGGACTAGCGGGACCAGATACGCAGTATTTT. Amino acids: CASSFGLAGPDTQYF.

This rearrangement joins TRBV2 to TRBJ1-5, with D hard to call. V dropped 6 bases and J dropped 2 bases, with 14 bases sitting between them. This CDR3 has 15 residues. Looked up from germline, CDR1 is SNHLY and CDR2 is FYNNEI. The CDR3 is CASSPTRSGNQPQHF. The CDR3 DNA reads TGTGCCAGCAGCCCCACAAGGTCGGGCAATCAGCCCCAGCATTTT.

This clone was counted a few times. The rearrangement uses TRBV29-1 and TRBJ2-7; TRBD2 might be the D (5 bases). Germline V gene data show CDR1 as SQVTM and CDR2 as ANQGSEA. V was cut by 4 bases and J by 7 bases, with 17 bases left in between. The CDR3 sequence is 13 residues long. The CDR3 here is CSVVSPRAGEQYF. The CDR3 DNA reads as TGCAGCGTTGTAAGTCCGAGGGCCGGAGAGCAGTACTTC.

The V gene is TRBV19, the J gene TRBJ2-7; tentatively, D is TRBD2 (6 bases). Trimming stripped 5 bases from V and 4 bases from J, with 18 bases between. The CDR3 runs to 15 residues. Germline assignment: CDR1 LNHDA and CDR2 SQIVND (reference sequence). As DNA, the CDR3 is TGTGCCAGTAGTCTGCTTTGGGGAGGTGGATACGAGCAGTACTTC. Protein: CASSLLWGGGYEQYF.

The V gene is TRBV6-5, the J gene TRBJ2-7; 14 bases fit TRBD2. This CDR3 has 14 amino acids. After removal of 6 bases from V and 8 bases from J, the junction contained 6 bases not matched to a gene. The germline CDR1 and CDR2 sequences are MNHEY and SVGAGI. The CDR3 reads CASRPGLAGVQQYF. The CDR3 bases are TGTGCCAGCAGACCGGGACTAGCGGGAGTACAGCAGTACTTC.

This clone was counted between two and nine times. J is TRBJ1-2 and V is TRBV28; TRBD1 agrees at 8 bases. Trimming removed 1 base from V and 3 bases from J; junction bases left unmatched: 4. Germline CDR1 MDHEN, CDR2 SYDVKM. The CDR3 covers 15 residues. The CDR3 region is CASSLFRDRYYGYTF. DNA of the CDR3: TGTGCCAGCAGTTTATTTAGGGACAGGTACTATGGCTACACCTTC.

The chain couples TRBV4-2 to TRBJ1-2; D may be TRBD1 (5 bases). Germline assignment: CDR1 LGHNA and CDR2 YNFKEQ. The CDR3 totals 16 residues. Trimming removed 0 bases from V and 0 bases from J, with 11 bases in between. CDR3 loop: CASSQDGGEANYGYTF. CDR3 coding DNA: TGTGCCAGCAGCCAAGATGGGGGGGAAGCTAACTATGGCTACACCTTC.

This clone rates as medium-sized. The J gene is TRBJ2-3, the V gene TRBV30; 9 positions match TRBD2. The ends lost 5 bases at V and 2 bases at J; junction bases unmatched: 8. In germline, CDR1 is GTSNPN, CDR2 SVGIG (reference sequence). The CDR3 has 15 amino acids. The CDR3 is CAWGGLAGFTDTQYF. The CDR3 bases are TGTGCCTGGGGGGGGCTAGCGGGGTTCACAGATACGCAGTATTTT.

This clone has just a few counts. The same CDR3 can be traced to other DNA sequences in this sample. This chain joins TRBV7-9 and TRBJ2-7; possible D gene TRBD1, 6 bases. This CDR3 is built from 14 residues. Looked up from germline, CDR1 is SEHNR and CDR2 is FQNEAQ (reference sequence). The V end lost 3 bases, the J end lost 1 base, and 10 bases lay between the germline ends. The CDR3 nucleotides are TGTGCCAGCAGCTTCGACAGGACTTCCTACGAGCAGTACTTC. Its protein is CASSFDRTSYEQYF. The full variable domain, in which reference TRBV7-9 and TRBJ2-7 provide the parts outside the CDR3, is DTGVSQNPRHKITKRGQNVTFRCDPISEHNRLYWYRQTLGQGPEFLTYFQNEAQLEKSRLLSDRFSAERPKGSFSTLEIQRTEQGDSAMYLCASSFDRTSYEQYFGPGTRLTVT.

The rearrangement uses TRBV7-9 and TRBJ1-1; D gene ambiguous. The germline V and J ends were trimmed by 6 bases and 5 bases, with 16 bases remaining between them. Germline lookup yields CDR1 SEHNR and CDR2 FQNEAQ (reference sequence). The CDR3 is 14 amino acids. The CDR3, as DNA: TGTGCCAGCAGTCCGGCGCCGGAGAGGACTGAAGCTTTCTTT. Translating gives CASSPAPERTEAFF.

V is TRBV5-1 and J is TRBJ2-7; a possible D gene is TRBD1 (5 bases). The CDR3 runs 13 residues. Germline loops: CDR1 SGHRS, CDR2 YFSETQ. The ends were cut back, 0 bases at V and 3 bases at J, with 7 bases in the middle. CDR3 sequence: CASSLEGLYEQYF. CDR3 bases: TGCGCCAGCAGCTTGGAGGGGCTCTACGAGCAGTACTTC.

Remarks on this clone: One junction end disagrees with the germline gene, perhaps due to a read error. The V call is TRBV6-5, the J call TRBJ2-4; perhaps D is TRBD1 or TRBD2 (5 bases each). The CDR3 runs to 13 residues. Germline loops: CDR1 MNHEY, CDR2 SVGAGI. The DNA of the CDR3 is TGTGCCAGCAGTTACTCCGGGACGGACATTCAGTGCTTC. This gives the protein CASSYSGTDIQCF.

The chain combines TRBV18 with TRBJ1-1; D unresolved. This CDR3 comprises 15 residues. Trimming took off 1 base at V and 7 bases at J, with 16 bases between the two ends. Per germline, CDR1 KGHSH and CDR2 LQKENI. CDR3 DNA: TGTGCCAGCTCACCACAAAAGGGTCCCTTTGGTGAAGCTTTCTTT. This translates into CASSPQKGPFGEAFF.

CDR3 nucleotide sequence: TGTGCCAGCAGTGAACAGGGAGGAGACAATCAGCCCCAGCATTTT. Amino acid sequence: CASSEQGGDNQPQHF. The chain recombines TRBV6-9 with TRBJ1-5; tentatively, D is TRBD1 (6 bases). Germline assignment: CDR1 MNHGY and CDR2 SVAAGI. The length of the CDR3 is 15 residues. V shed 5 bases and J shed 3 bases, with 14 bases lying between them.

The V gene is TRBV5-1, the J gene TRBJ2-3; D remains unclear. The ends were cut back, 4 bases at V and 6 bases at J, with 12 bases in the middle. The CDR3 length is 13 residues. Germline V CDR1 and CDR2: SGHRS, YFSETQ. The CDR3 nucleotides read TGCGCCAGCAGCGGAGCACTGGCGGATACGCAGTATTTT. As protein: CASSGALADTQYF.

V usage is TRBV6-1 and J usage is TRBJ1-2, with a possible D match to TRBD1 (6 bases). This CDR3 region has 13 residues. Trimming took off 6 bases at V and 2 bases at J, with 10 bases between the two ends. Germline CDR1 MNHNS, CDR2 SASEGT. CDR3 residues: CASSPTGNYGYTF. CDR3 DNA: TGTGCCAGCAGCCCCACAGGGAACTATGGCTACACCTTC.